This T cell receptor (beta chain) is from a study of cytotoxic CD8 clonotypes in ibrutinib-treated CLL. The CDR3 loop spans 12 amino acids. Germline CDR1 reads ENHRY; CDR2 reads SYGVKD. Trimming left V 5 bases short and J 5 bases short, with 10 bases between. Sequenced by immunoSEQ multiplex PCR; TCRdb stores in-frame clones only, minus some. The data hold roughly 97,000 clones, with more than 75% observed a single time. The sequenced sample was PBMCs, obtained after 12 months of ibrutinib treatment. The chain couples TRBV10-3 to TRBJ2-7; D remains unclear. This receptor was obtained from a human donor with chronic lymphocytic leukemia. The DNA for the CDR3 is TGTGCCATCAGTCCTAATGGCGACGAGCAGTACTTC. Translation gives CAISPNGDEQYF.